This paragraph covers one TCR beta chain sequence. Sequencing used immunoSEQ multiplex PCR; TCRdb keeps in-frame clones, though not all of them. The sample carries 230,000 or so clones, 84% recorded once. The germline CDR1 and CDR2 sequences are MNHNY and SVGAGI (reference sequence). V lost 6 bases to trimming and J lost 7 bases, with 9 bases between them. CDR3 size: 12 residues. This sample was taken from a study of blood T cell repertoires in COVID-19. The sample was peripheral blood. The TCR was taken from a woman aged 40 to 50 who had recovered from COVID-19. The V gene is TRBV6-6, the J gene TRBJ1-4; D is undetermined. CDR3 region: CASRKGLEKLFF. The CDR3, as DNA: TGTGCCAGCAGAAAAGGACTTGAAAAACTGTTTTTT.